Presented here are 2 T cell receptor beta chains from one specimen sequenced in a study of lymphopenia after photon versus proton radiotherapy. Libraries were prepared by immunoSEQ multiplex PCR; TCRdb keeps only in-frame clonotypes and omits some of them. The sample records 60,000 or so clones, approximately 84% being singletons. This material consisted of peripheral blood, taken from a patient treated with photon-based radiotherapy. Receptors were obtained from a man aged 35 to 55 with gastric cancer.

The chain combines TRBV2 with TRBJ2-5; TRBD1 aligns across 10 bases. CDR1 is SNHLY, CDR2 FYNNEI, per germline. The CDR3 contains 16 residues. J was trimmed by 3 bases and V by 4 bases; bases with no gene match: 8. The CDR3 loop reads CASSGFGTGVKETQYF. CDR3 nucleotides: TGTGCCAGCAGTGGGTTTGGGACAGGGGTGAAAGAGACCCAGTACTTC.

The CDR3 sequence: CASGPETLTYDVEETQYF. DNA of the CDR3: TGTGCTAGTGGTCCCGAAACTCTGACATACGACGTTGAAGAGACCCAGTACTTC. This chain uses TRBV12-5 with TRBJ2-5; D remains unclear. Germline V gene data show CDR1 as LGHNT and CDR2 as FRNRAP. The CDR3 extends over 18 amino acids. The ends were cut back, 5 bases at V and 3 bases at J, with 25 bases in the middle.